This T cell receptor beta chain stems from a study of technical replicates of blood from several donors. Only in-frame clones appear in the TCRdb table, and some are missing; sequencing was by immunoSEQ multiplex PCR. The data contain more than 75,000 clones, roughly 92% of them singletons. The J segment lost 3 bases and the V segment lost 6 bases, leaving 7 bases of the junction unmatched. Per germline, CDR1 SGHVS and CDR2 FNYEAQ. The CDR3 extends over 14 amino acids. This chain connects TRBV7-6 to TRBJ2-7; 8 positions agree with TRBD1. The clonotype was recovered from a human donor in good health. Specimen: T cells isolated from PBMCs. CDR3 DNA sequence: TGTGCCAGCAGTTATACAGGGGGTGACTACGAGCAGTACTTC. Its protein product is CASSYTGGDYEQYF.